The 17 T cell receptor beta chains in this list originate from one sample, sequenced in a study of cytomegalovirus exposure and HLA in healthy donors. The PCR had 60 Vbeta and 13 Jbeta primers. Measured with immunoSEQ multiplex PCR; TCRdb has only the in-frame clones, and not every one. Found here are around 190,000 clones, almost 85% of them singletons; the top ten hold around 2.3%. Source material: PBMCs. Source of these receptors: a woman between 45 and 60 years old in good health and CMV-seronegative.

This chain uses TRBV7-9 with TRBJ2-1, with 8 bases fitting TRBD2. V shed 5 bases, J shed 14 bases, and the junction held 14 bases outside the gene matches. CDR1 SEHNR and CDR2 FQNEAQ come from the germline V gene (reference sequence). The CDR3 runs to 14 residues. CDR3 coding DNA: TGTGCCAGCAGCCTCCTCAGCGGGAGTGGTCCCAAGTTCTTC. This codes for CASSLLSGSGPKFF.

In nucleotides, the CDR3 is TGTGCCAGCAGCTCATCAGGGGCCCACGAGCAGTACTTC. Amino acid sequence: CASSSSGAHEQYF. The V and J genes are TRBV7-9 and TRBJ2-7, with D perhaps TRBD1 (6 bases). The ends were cut back, 4 bases at V and 5 bases at J, with 12 bases in the middle. The CDR3 covers 13 residues. Germline V gene data show CDR1 as SEHNR and CDR2 as FQNEAQ (reference sequence). The full variable domain, its missing parts supplied by reference TRBV7-9 and TRBJ2-7, is DTGVSQNPRHKITKRGQNVTFRCDPISEHNRLYWYRQTLGQGPEFLTYFQNEAQLEKSRLLSDRFSAERPKGSFSTLEIQRTEQGDSAMYLCASSSSGAHEQYFGPGTRLTVT.

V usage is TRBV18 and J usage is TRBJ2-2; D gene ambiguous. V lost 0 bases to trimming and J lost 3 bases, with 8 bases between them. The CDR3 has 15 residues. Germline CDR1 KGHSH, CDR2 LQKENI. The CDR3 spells CASSPPAVDTGELFF. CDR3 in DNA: TGTGCCAGCTCACCACCGGCAGTGGACACCGGGGAGCTGTTTTTT.

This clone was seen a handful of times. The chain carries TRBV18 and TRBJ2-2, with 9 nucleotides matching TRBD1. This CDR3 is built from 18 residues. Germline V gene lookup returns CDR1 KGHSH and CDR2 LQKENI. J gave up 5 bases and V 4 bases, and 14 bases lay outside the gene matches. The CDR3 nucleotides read TGTGCCAGCTCACAAGCCCGGGACAGGGTTGGAAGGACCGGGGAGCTGTTTTTT. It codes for CASSQARDRVGRTGELFF.

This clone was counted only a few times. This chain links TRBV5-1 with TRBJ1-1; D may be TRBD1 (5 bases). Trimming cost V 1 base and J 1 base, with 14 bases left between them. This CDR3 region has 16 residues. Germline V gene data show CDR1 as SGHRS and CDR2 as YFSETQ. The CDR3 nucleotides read TGCGCCAGCAGCTTGAGTATGGGGCCCACGAACACTGAAGCTTTCTTT. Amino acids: CASSLSMGPTNTEAFF.

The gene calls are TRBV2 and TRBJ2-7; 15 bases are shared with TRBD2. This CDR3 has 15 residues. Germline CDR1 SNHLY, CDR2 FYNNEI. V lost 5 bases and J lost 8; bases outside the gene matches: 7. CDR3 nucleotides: TGTGCCAGCAGTTCCGCCGGGACTAGCGGGAGGCAGCAGTACTTC. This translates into CASSSAGTSGRQQYF.

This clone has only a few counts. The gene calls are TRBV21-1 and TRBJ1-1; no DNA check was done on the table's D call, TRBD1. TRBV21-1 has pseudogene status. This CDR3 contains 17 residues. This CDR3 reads CASNLATGEDMNTEAFF. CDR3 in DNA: TGTGCCAGCAACCTTGCGACAGGCGAGGATATGAACACTGAAGCTTTCTTT.

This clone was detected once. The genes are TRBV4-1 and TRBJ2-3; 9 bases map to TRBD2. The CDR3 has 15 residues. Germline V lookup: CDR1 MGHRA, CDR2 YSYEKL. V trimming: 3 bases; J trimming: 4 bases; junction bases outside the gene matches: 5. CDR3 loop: CASSQREGVADTQYF. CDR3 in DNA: TGCGCCAGCAGCCAGCGGGAGGGGGTGGCAGATACGCAGTATTTT.

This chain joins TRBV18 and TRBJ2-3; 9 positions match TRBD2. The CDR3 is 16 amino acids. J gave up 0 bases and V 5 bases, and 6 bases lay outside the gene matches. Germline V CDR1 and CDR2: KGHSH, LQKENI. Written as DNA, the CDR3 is TGTGCCAGCTCAACGGGACTAGCATTAAGCACAGATACGCAGTATTTT. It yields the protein CASSTGLALSTDTQYF.

The DNA of the CDR3 is TGTGCCTGGAGTGTCCCGGTCGTAGAAAGCACAGATACGCAGTATTTT. As protein: CAWSVPVVESTDTQYF. The chain employs TRBV30 and TRBJ2-3; D is unresolved. V shed 0 bases and J shed 0 bases, with 13 bases lying between them. CDR1 and CDR2 (germline): GTSNPN, SVGIG (reference sequence). This CDR3 has 16 amino acids.

Here the CDR3 DNA reads TGTGCCAGCAGTGAACTAGCGGGAGGACCCTACGAGCAGTACTTC. The encoded protein is CASSELAGGPYEQYF. The chain employs TRBV27 and TRBJ2-7; TRBD2 matches at 12 bases. This CDR3 is built from 15 residues. Per germline, CDR1 MNHEY and CDR2 SMNVEV (reference sequence). V gave up 5 bases and J gave up 2 bases; unmatched junction bases: 4.

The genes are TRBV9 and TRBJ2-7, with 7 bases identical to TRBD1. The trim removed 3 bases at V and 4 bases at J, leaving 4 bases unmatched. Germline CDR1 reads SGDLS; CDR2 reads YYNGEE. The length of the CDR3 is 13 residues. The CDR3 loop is CASSAGGWYEQYF. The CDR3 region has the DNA TGTGCCAGCAGCGCAGGGGGTTGGTACGAGCAGTACTTC.

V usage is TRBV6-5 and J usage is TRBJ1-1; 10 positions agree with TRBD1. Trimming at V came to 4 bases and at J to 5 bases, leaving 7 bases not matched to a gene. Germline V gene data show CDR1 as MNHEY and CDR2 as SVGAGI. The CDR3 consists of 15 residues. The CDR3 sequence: CASSSPTGGRTEAFF. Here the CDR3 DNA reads TGTGCCAGCAGTTCCCCGACAGGGGGCAGGACTGAAGCTTTCTTT.

The CDR3 loop is CASSAGGQDNEQFF. The CDR3 DNA follows: TGTGCCAGCAGCGCAGGGGGACAGGACAATGAGCAGTTCTTC. The chain uses TRBV9 and TRBJ2-1; 8 bases line up with TRBD1. CDR1 and CDR2 from the germline V gene are SGDLS and YYNGEE. The CDR3 runs to 14 residues. V shed 3 bases, J shed 5 bases, and the junction held 4 bases outside the gene matches.

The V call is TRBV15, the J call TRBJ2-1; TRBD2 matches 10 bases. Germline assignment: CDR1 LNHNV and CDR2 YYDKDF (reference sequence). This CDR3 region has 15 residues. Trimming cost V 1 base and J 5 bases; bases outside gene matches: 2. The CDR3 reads CATSRGTSGNNEQFF. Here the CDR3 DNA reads TGTGCCACCAGCAGAGGGACTAGCGGAAACAATGAGCAGTTCTTC.

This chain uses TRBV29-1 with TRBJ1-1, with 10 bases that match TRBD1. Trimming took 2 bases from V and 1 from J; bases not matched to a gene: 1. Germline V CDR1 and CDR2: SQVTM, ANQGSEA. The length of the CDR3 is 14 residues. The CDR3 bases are TGCAGCGTTGAAAGGGACAGGGGGAACACTGAAGCTTTCTTT. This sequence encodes CSVERDRGNTEAFF.

CDR3 nucleotide sequence: TGCGCCGGACTCAGGGGGCAGACTGAAGCTTTCTTT. Amino acids: CAGLRGQTEAFF. The chain has TRBV10-1 and TRBJ1-1, with TRBD1 identical over 8 bases. V lost 11 bases to trimming and J lost 5 bases; unmatched junction nucleotides: 7. This CDR3 comprises 12 residues. Germline loops: CDR1 WNHNN, CDR2 SYGVQD (reference sequence).